Below are 10 T cell receptor beta chains sequenced from a single sample in a study of blood T cell repertoires in COVID-19. Profiling relied on immunoSEQ multiplex PCR, and the TCRdb table lists in-frame clones only, not all of them. In the table there are roughly 290,000 clones, roughly 89% of which are singletons. Sequencing used PBMCs or T cells enriched from blood (not recorded which). The receptors originated from a young woman with acute COVID-19.

The rearrangement uses TRBV2 and TRBJ2-1, with TRBD2 identical over 13 bases. The CDR3 has 15 amino acids. V was pared by 2 bases and J by 6 bases, with 1 base of the junction left unmatched. CDR1 and CDR2 from the germline V gene are SNHLY and FYNNEI. CDR3 sequence (DNA): TGTGCCAGCAGTGAAACTAGCGGGAGGGCCAATGAGCAGTTCTTC. Translating gives CASSETSGRANEQFF. The entire variable domain, with the rest obtained from reference TRBV2 and TRBJ2-1, is as follows: EPEVTQTPSHQVTQMGQEVILRCVPISNHLYFYWYRQILGQKVEFLVSFYNNEISEKSEIFDDQFSVERPDGSNFTLKIRSTKLEDSAMYFCASSETSGRANEQFFGPGTRLTVL.

This clone has just one count. This rearrangement joins TRBV5-1 to TRBJ1-4; 8 positions match TRBD1. Germline V gene sequence: CDR1 SGHRS, CDR2 YFSETQ. With V trimmed by 4 bases and J by 3 bases, 2 bases remained unmatched. This CDR3 spans 14 amino acids. CDR3 DNA sequence: TGCGCCAGCAGCCCACAGGGGGCTAATGAAAAACTGTTTTTT. Translating gives CASSPQGANEKLFF.

The CDR3 region is CASSLKTGGGGYTF. CDR3 in DNA: TGTGCCAGCAGCTTAAAGACAGGGGGCGGTGGCTACACCTTC. The rearrangement links TRBV7-9 to TRBJ1-2; TRBD1 matches at 10 bases. Germline assignment: CDR1 SEHNR and CDR2 FQNEAQ (reference sequence). CDR3 length equals 14 residues. Trimming removed 2 bases from V and 7 bases from J; junction bases left unmatched: 4.

The chain employs TRBV14 and TRBJ2-7, with 9 bases aligning to TRBD2. The CDR3 totals 15 residues. V shed 5 bases, J shed 0 bases, and the junction held 5 bases outside the gene matches. From germline, CDR1 is SGHDN and CDR2 FVKESK. DNA of the CDR3: TGTGCCAGCAGCGAGACTAGCGGACACTCCTACGAGCAGTACTTC. It is translated as CASSETSGHSYEQYF.

The chain carries TRBV4-2 and TRBJ1-4; 7 bases agree with TRBD1. V gave up 0 bases and J gave up 1 base; unmatched junction bases: 5. Germline CDR1 reads LGHNA; CDR2 reads YNFKEQ. The CDR3 consists of 17 residues. The CDR3 sequence is CASSQDKGAGTNEKLFF. The CDR3 nucleotides are TGTGCCAGCAGCCAAGATAAGGGGGCGGGAACTAATGAAAAACTGTTTTTT.

V gene TRBV19 combines with J gene TRBJ1-2; 8 positions agree with TRBD1. V was pared by 4 bases and J by 2 bases, with 6 bases of the junction left unmatched. CDR3 size: 15 residues. Germline lookup yields CDR1 LNHDA and CDR2 SQIVND (reference sequence). The CDR3 region is CASSKGQGGNYGYTF. CDR3 nucleotide sequence: TGTGCCAGTAGTAAAGGACAGGGCGGCAACTATGGCTACACCTTC.

The chain links TRBV28 to TRBJ2-1; TRBD1 agrees at 9 bases. Unmatched junction bases numbered 6, after V lost 2 bases and J lost 4 bases. CDR1 and CDR2 from the germline V gene are MDHEN and SYDVKM. This CDR3 spans 16 amino acids. In DNA, the CDR3 is TGTGCCAGCAGTTTAAGTGGGACAGGGTCTTACAATGAGCAGTTCTTC. It translates to CASSLSGTGSYNEQFF.

J is TRBJ2-7 and V is TRBV30, with D possibly TRBD1 on 5 matching bases. Germline-derived CDR1 and CDR2 are GTSNPN and SVGIG (reference sequence). V was trimmed by 2 bases and J by 3 bases, leaving 11 bases between them. The CDR3 totals 13 residues. The chain's CDR3 is CAWSMGLGYEQYF. CDR3 DNA: TGTGCCTGGAGTATGGGGCTAGGCTACGAGCAGTACTTC.

The V and J genes are TRBV7-9 and TRBJ1-6; TRBD1 agrees at 7 bases. Germline V lookup: CDR1 SEHNR, CDR2 FQNEAQ (reference sequence). V lost 4 bases, J lost 7 bases, and 7 bases stayed unmatched. The CDR3 is 15 amino acids. CDR3 sequence: CASSSAGGQNSPLHF. The CDR3 region has the DNA TGTGCCAGCAGCTCCGCAGGGGGTCAAAATTCACCCCTCCACTTT.

The chain carries TRBV4-1 and TRBJ2-7; no reliable D call. V was cut by 3 bases and J by 2 bases, with 8 bases left in between. The germline CDR1 and CDR2 sequences are MGHRA and YSYEKL. The CDR3 loop spans 13 amino acids. The CDR3 nucleotides read TGCGCCAGCAGCCAGATCAGAACCTACGAGCAGTACTTC. Translating gives CASSQIRTYEQYF.